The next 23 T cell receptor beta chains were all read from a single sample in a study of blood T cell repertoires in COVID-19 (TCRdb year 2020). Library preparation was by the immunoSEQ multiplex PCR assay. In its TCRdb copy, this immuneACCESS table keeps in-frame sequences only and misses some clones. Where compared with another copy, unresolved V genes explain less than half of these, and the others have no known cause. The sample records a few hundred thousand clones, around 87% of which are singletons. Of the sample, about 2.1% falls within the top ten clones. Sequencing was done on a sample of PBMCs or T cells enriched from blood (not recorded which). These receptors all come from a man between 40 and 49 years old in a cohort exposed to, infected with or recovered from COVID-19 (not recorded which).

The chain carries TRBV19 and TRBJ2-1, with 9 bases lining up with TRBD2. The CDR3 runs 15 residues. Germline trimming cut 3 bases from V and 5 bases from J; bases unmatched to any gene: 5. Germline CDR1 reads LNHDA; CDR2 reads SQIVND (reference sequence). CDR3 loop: CASSILAGGNNEQFF. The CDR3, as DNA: TGTGCCAGTAGTATCCTGGCGGGAGGGAACAATGAGCAGTTCTTC.

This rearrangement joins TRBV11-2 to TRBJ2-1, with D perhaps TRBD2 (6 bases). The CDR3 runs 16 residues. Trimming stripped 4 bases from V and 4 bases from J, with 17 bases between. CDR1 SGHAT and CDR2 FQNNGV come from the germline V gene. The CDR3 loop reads CASSSRRAGRYNEQFF. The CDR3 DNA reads TGTGCCAGCAGCTCCCGTCGAGCGGGTCGGTACAATGAGCAGTTCTTC.

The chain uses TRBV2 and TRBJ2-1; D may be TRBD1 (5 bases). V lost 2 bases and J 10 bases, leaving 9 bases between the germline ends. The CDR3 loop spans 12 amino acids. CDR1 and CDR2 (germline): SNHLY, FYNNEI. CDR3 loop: CASSERGQEQFF. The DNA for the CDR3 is TGTGCCAGCAGTGAAAGGGGTCAAGAGCAGTTCTTC.

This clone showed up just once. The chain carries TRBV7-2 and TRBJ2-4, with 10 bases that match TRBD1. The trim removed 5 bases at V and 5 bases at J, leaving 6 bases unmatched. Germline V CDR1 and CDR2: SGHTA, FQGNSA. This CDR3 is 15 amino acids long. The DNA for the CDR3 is TGTGCCAGCAGCCAGACCGGGACAGGGGAAAACATTCAGTACTTC. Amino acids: CASSQTGTGENIQYF.

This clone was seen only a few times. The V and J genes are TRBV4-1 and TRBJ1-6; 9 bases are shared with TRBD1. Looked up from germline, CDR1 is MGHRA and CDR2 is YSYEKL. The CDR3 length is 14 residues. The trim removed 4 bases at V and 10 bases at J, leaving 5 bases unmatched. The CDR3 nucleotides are TGCGCCAGCAGCCTAGGGACAGGGAGATCACCCCTCCACTTT. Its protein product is CASSLGTGRSPLHF.

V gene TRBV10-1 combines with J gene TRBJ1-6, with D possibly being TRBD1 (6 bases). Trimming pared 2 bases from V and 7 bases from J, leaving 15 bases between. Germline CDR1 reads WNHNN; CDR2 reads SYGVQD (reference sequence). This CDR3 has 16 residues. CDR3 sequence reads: CASSELLQGRNSPLHF. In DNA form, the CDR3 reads TGCGCCAGCAGTGAGCTGTTGCAGGGGCGGAATTCACCCCTCCACTTT.

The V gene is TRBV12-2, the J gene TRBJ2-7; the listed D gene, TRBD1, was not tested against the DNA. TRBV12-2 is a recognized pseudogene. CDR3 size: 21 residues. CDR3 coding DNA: TGTGCAAGTCGCTTAGTTCCTCTGCCGTTACACCTCCGCCGATCTTCCTACGAGCAGTACTTC. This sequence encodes CASRLVPLPLHLRRSSYEQYF.

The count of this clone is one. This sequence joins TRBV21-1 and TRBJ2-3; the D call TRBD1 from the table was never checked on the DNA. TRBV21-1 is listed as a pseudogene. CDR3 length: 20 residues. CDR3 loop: CASSKPVGCTGQLITDTQYF. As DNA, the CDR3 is TGTGCCAGCAGCAAACCCGTGGGCTGTACGGGACAACTCATCACAGATACGCAGTATTTT.

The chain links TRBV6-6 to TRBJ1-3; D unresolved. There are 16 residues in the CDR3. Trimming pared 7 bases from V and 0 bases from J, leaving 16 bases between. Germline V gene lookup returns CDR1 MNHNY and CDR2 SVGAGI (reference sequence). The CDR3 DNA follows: TGTGCCAGCAAAAGCGGCAGTTCCCTCTCTGGAAACACCATATATTTT. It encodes CASKSGSSLSGNTIYF.

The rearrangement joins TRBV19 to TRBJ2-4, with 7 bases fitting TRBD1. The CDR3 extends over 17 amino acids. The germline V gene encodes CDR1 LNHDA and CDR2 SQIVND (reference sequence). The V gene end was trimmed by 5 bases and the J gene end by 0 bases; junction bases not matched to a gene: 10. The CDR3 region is CASSGTERPLAKNIQYF. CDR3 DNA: TGTGCCAGTAGTGGGACAGAAAGACCCTTAGCCAAAAACATTCAGTACTTC.

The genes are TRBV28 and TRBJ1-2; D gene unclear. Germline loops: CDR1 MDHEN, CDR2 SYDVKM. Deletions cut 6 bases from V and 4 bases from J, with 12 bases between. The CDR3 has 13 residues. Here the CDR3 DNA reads TGTGCCAGCAGCTCTGGCCGTTCCTATGGCTACACCTTC. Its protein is CASSSGRSYGYTF.

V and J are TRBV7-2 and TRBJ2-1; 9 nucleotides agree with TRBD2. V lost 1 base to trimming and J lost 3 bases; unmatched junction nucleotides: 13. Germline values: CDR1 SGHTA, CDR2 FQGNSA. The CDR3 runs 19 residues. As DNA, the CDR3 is TGTGCCAGCAGCTTAGGGGGGGGGACTAGCAGAAAGTTCTACAATGAGCAGTTCTTC. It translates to CASSLGGGTSRKFYNEQFF.

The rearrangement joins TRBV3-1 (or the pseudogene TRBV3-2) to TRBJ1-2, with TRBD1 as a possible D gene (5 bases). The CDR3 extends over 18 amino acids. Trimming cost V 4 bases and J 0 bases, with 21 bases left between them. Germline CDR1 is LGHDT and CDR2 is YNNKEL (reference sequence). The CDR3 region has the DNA TGTGCCAGCAGCCGGAAGATTGGGACTTCTTCCTCTAACTATGGCTACACCTTC. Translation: CASSRKIGTSSSNYGYTF.

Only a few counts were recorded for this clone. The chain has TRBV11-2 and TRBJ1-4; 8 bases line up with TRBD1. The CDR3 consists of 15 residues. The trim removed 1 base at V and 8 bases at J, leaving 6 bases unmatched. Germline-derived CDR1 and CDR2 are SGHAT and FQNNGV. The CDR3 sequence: CASSLGTGTLEKLFF. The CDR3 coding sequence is TGTGCCAGCAGCTTAGGGACAGGGACCTTGGAAAAACTGTTTTTT.

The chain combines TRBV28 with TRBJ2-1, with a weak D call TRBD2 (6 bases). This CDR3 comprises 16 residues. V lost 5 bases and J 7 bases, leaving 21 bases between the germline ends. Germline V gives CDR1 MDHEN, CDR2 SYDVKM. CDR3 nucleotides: TGTGCCAGCAGTCCAAGGGGCGGGAATCCTGGGAATGAGCAGTTCTTC. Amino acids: CASSPRGGNPGNEQFF.

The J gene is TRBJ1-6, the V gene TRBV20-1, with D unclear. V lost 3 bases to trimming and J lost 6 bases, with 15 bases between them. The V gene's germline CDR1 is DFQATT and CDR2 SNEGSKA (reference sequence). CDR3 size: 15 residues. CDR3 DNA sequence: TGCAGTGCTAGTATCTCCTATCGTGGTAATTCACCCCTCCACTTT. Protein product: CSASISYRGNSPLHF.

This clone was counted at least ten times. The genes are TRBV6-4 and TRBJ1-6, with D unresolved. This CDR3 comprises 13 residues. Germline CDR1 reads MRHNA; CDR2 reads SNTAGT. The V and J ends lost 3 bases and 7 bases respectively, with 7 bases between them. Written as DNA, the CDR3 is TGTGCCAGCAGTGAGGAGGACAATTCACCCCTCCACTTT. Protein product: CASSEEDNSPLHF.

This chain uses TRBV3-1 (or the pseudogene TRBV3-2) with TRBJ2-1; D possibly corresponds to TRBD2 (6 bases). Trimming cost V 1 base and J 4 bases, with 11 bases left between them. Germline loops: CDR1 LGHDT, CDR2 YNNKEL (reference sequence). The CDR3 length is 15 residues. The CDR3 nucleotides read TGTGCCAGCAGCCAAGCGACGGGAGCGTACAATGAGCAGTTCTTC. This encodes CASSQATGAYNEQFF.

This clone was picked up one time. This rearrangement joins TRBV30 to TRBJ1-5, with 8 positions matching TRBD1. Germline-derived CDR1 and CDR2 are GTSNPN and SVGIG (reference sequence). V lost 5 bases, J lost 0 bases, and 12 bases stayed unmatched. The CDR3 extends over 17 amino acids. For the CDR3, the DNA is TGTGCCTGGGGGCGGGCAGGGGGCTATTTTAGCAATCAGCCCCAGCATTTT. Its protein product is CAWGRAGGYFSNQPQHF. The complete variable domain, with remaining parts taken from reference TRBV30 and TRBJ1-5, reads SQTIHQWPATLVQPVGSPLSLECTVEGTSNPNLYWYRQAAGRGLQLLFYSVGIGQISSEVPQNLSASRPQDRQFILSSKKLLLSDSGFYLCAWGRAGGYFSNQPQHFGDGTRLSIL.

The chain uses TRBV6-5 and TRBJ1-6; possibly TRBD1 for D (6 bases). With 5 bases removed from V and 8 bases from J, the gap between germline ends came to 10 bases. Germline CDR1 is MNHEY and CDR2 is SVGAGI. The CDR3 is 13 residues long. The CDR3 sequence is CASSPRTDSPLHF. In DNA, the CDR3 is TGTGCCAGCAGTCCCAGGACAGATTCACCCCTCCACTTT.

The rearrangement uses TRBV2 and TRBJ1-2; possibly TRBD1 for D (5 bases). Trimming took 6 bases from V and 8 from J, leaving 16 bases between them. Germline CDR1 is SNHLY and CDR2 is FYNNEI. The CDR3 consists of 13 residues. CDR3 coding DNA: TGTGCCAGCAGGCGGGACGGTGAATTAGGCTACACCTTC. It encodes CASRRDGELGYTF.

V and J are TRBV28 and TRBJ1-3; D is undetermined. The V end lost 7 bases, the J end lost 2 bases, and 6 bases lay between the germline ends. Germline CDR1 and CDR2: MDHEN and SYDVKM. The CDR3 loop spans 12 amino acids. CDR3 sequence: CASTFPGNTIYF. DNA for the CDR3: TGTGCCAGCACCTTCCCTGGAAACACCATATATTTT.

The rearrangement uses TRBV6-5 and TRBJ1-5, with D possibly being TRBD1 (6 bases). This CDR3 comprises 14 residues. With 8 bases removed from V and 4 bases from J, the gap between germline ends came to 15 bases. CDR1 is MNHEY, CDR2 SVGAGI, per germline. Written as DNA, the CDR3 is TGTGCCAGCGTGACCAACGACAGGAATCAGCCCCAGCATTTT. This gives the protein CASVTNDRNQPQHF.